This T cell receptor beta chain was retrieved from a study of blood T cells in healthy people across ages. This clonotype was found a few times. Its antigen remains unknown. The study's findings and limits: Donors of long life had a larger count of naive CD4+ cells and greater diversity than aged donors.

Drawing of peripheral blood yielded roughly 10 milliliters from each donor. The second PCR ran roughly 6 to 11 cycles with a sample-barcoded 5' primer and J-beta primers. Tagging of each cDNA molecule was performed by a template-switch adaptor with 12 random nucleotides. TCRdb ran MiXCR on the 5' RACE reads and lists one entry per CDR3 protein. The sample yields 1 million to 1.2 million distinct CDR3 sequences, 35% to 40% seen once. The sample consisted of blood. This TCR was sampled from a man between 18 and 35 years old in good health.

In nucleotides, the CDR3 is TGTGCCAGCAGTTTATACCAGCGGGGGGCAGGAGAGCAGTTCTTC. Translating gives CASSLYQRGAGEQFF. The chain uses TRBV27 and TRBJ2-1, with TRBD2 matching 9 bases. Germline trimming cut 1 base from V and 10 bases from J; bases unmatched to any gene: 8. This CDR3 is 15 amino acids long. The germline V gene encodes CDR1 MNHEY and CDR2 SMNVEV (reference sequence).